This TCR beta chain was identified in a study of T cell responses to AZD1222 COVID-19 vaccine. Turning to the study itself: It was second doses at about 4 or about 12 weeks that were pooled. Study-level results: Targets within unmutated variant regions were reportedly found for nearly half of spike-specific TCRs. Donors were chiefly white British, with a greater number of females, and clonal diversity was perhaps underestimated. CD4 TCRs associated with vaccination spanned spike, dominating at 160-218 and 743-854.

V was cut by 1 base and J by 6 bases, with 7 bases left in between. This CDR3 spans 13 amino acids. CDR1 and CDR2 (germline): LNHDA, SQIVND (reference sequence). Sequencing used immunoSEQ multiplex PCR; TCRdb keeps in-frame clones, though not all of them. The sample contains fewer than 150,000 clones, 93% of which appear only once. With respect to this clone: The target antigen is unknown.

This sequence originates from an adult in good health. This specimen was peripheral blood, taken on day 0 of AZD1222 vaccination. The chain recombines TRBV19 with TRBJ1-5; D remains unclear. The CDR3 sequence: CASSIGVIQPQHF. As DNA, the CDR3 is TGTGCCAGTAGTATAGGGGTTATTCAGCCCCAGCATTTT.